The text below deals with one T cell receptor beta chain. What it binds is unknown. Assay used: immunoSEQ multiplex PCR; TCRdb lists only in-frame clones, some missing. The data show 150,000 to 200,000 clones, with roughly nine tenths seen just once and about 4.3% held by the top ten. The entry originates in a study of lymphopenia after photon versus proton radiotherapy. Points from the study as a whole: Only patients who died were analyzed for survival; proton advantage is unproven. Oligoclonal CD8+ Temra expansion after nadir drove photon patients' diversity drop.

The material was peripheral blood, obtained from a patient treated with photon-based radiotherapy. The receptor's source is a man aged 45 to 65 with gastric cancer.

The CDR3 is CASSQGGVPNTIYF. The CDR3 DNA is TGCGCCAGCAGCCAAGGTGGGGTCCCCAACACCATATATTTT. The chain has TRBV4-1 and TRBJ1-3; D call uncertain. The CDR3 totals 14 residues. Germline values: CDR1 MGHRA, CDR2 YSYEKL. V lost 1 base, J lost 7 bases, and 11 bases lay in between.